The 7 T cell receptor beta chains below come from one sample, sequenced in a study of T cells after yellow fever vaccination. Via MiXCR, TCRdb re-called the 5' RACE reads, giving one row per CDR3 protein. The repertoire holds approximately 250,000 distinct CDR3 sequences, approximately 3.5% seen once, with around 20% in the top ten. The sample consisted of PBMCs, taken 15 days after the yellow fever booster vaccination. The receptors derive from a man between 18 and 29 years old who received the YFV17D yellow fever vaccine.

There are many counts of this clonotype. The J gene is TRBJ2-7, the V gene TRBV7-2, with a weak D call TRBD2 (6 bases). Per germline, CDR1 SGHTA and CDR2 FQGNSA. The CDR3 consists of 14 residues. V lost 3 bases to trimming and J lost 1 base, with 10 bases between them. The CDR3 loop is CASSLGRLSYEQYF. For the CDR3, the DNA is TGTGCCAGCAGCTTGGGGAGGTTATCCTACGAGCAGTACTTC.

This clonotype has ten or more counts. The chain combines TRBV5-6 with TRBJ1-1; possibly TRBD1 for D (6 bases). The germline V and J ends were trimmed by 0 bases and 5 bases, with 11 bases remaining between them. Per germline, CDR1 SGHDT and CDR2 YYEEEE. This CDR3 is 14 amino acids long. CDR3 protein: CASSLDRGATEAFF. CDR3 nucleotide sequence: TGTGCCAGCAGCTTGGACCGGGGGGCGACTGAAGCTTTCTTT.

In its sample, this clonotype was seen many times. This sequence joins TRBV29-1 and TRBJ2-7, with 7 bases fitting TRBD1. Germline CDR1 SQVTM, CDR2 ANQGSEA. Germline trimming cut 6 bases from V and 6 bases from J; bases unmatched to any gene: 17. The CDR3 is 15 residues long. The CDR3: CSVRGAGGAVGEQYF. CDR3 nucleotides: TGCAGCGTGAGGGGAGCAGGGGGAGCCGTTGGCGAGCAGTACTTC.

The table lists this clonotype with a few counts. CDR3 residues: CAISEGKGSPLHF. In nucleotides, the CDR3 is TGTGCCATCAGTGAGGGAAAGGGTTCACCCCTCCACTTT. The rearrangement uses TRBV10-3 and TRBJ1-6; no definite D call. The ends were cut back, 2 bases at V and 9 bases at J, with 8 bases in the middle. CDR1 and CDR2 from the germline V gene are ENHRY and SYGVKD. This CDR3 comprises 13 residues.

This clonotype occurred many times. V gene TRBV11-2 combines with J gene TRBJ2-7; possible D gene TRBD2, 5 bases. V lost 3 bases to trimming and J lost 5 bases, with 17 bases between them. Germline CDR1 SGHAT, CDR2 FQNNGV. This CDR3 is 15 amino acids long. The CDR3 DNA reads TGTGCCAGCAGCTTTCTGTTTAGAGGGCTCAACGAGCAGTACTTC. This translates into CASSFLFRGLNEQYF.

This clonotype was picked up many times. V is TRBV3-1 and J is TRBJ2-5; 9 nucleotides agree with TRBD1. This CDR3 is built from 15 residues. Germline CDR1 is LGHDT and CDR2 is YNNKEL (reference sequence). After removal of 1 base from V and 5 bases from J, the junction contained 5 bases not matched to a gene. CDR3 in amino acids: CASSQGQGDTETQYF. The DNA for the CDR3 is TGTGCCAGCAGCCAAGGACAGGGGGACACGGAGACCCAGTACTTC.

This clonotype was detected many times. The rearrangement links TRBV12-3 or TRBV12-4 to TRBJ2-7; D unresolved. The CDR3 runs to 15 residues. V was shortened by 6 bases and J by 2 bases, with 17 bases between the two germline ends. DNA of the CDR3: TGTGCCAGCAGAGTCGTCGGGTTTGGCACCTACGAGCAGTACTTC. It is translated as CASRVVGFGTYEQYF.